The next 3 T cell receptor beta chains were all read from a single sample in a study of naive CD8 T cells in extremely preterm neonates. The method was immunoSEQ multiplex PCR; TCRdb's version includes in-frame clones alone and lacks a portion of them. The table includes around 7,000 clones, about 98% detected once. Source material: naive CD8+ T cells from blood. Receptor source: a human donor in good health.

The gene calls are TRBV5-1 and TRBJ2-2, with D unclear. Germline-derived CDR1 and CDR2 are SGHRS and YFSETQ. The CDR3 extends over 13 amino acids. V lost 10 bases to trimming and J lost 3 bases, with 13 bases between them. This CDR3 is CAVRGSDTGELFF. In DNA form, the CDR3 reads TGCGCCGTACGCGGATCGGACACCGGGGAGCTGTTTTTT.

The J gene is TRBJ2-5, the V gene TRBV9, with TRBD2 matching over 7 bases. The end of the DNA is better explained by TRBJ2-7, so the J call may be wrong. Germline-derived CDR1 and CDR2 are SGDLS and YYNGEE. This CDR3 spans 15 amino acids. CDR3 sequence: CASSVGAGEAYEQYF. Written as DNA, the CDR3 is TGTGCCAGCAGCGTTGGTGCGGGAGAGGCCTACGAGCAGTACTTC.

This chain connects TRBV27 to TRBJ2-7, with 11 bases matching TRBD2. The length of the CDR3 is 16 residues. Germline assignment: CDR1 MNHEY and CDR2 SMNVEV (reference sequence). V lost 5 bases, J lost 5 bases, and 11 bases stayed unmatched. The CDR3 DNA sequence: TGTGCCAGCAGTCATTTATTGGGGACTAGCGGAAACGAGCAGTACTTC. Amino acid sequence: CASSHLLGTSGNEQYF.